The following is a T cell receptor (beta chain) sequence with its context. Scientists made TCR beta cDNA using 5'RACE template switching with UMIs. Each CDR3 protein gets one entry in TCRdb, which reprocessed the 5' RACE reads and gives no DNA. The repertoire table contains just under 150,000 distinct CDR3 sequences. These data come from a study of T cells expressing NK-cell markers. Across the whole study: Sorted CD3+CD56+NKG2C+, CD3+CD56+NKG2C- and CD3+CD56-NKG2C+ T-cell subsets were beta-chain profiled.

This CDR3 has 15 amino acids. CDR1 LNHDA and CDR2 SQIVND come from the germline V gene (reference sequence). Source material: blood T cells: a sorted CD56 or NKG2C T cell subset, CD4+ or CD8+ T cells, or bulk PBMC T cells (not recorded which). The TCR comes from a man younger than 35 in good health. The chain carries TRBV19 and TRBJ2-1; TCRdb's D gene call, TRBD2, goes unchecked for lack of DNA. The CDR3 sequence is CASSTPELAGHEQFF.